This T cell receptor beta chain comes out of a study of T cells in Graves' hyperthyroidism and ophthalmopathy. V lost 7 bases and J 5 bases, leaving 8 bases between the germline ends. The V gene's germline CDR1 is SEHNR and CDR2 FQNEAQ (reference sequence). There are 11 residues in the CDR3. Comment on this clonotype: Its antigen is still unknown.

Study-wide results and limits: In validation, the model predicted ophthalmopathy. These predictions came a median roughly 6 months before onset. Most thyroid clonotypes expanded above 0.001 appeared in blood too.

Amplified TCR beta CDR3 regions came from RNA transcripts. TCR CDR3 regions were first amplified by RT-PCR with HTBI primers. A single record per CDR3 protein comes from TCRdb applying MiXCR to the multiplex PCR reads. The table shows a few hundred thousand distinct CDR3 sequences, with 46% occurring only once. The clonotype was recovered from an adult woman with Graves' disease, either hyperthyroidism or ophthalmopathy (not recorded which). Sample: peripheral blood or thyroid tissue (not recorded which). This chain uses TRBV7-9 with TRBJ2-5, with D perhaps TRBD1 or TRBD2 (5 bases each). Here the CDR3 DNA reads TGTGCCAGCAAAGGGGAGGAGACCCAGTACTTC. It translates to CASKGEETQYF. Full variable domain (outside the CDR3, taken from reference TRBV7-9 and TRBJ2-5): DTGVSQNPRHKITKRGQNVTFRCDPISEHNRLYWYRQTLGQGPEFLTYFQNEAQLEKSRLLSDRFSAERPKGSFSTLEIQRTEQGDSAMYLCASKGEETQYFGPGTRLLVL.